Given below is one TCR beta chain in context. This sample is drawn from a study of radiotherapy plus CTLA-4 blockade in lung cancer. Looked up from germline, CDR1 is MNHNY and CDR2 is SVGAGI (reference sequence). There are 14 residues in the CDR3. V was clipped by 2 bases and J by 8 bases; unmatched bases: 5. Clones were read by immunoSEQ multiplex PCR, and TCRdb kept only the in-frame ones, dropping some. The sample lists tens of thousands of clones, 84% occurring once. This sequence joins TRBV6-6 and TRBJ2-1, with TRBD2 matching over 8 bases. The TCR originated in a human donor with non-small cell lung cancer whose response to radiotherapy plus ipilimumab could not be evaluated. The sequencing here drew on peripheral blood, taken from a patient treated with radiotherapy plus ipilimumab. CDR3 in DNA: TGTGCCAGCAGTTACCAAGGACTAGCTCATGAGCAGTTCTTC. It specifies CASSYQGLAHEQFF.